Listed below are T cell receptor beta chains from one sample, sequenced in a study of blood T cell repertoires in COVID-19. Data came from immunoSEQ multiplex PCR; TCRdb stores just in-frame clones and leaves some out. The sample has 150,000 to 200,000 clones; 70% to 85% are singletons. The sequencing input was peripheral blood. The receptors were sampled from a woman in her thirties with acute or convalescent COVID-19. CDR3s include the opening cysteine and the closing phenylalanine or tryptophan. The order of the fields is V gene, J gene, clone size, D gene, CDR3 protein, CDR3 DNA. The D gene is left open where the match is weak. Clone size appears in some rows only: once, few, many, or a class for an expanded clone.

v_gene: TRBV4-3; j_gene: TRBJ2-7; abundance: .; d_gene: .; CDR3aa: CASSQEEAYEQYF; CDR3nt: TGCGCCAGCAGCCAAGAAGAGGCCTACGAGCAGTACTTC
v_gene: TRBV29-1; j_gene: TRBJ1-2; abundance: few; d_gene: TRBD1; CDR3aa: CSVLQGAGDGYTF; CDR3nt: TGCAGCGTCTTACAGGGGGCGGGGGATGGCTACACCTTC
v_gene: TRBV6-5; j_gene: TRBJ1-6; abundance: .; d_gene: TRBD1; CDR3aa: CASRSDRENNSPLHF; CDR3nt: TGTGCCAGCAGGTCGGACAGGGAGAATAATTCACCCCTCCACTTT
v_gene: TRBV4-3; j_gene: TRBJ2-3; abundance: .; d_gene: TRBD2; CDR3aa: CASRESGVYTDTQYF; CDR3nt: TGCGCCAGCAGGGAGAGCGGGGTATACACAGATACGCAGTATTTT
v_gene: TRBV10-3; j_gene: TRBJ2-1; abundance: .; d_gene: TRBD1; CDR3aa: CAIKGQGGNEQFF; CDR3nt: TGTGCCATCAAGGGACAGGGGGGCAATGAGCAGTTCTTC
v_gene: TRBV9; j_gene: TRBJ1-2; abundance: .; d_gene: .; CDR3aa: CASSAFRVTNYGYTF; CDR3nt: TGTGCCAGCAGCGCCTTCCGCGTGACTAACTATGGCTACACCTTC
v_gene: TRBV28; j_gene: TRBJ1-6; abundance: .; d_gene: .; CDR3aa: CASSLLSGSYNSPLHF; CDR3nt: TGTGCCAGCAGCCTATTATCGGGATCCTATAATTCACCCCTCCACTTT
v_gene: TRBV11-2; j_gene: TRBJ1-4; abundance: .; d_gene: .; CDR3aa: CASSFGQNEKLFF; CDR3nt: TGTGCCAGCAGCTTTGGGCAAAATGAAAAACTGTTTTTT
v_gene: TRBV19; j_gene: TRBJ2-3; abundance: .; d_gene: .; CDR3aa: CASSPGQRTDTQYF; CDR3nt: TGTGCCAGTAGTCCCGGACAGAGGACAGATACGCAGTATTTT
v_gene: TRBV30; j_gene: TRBJ1-1; abundance: .; d_gene: .; CDR3aa: CAWSVWGGPKNTEAFF; CDR3nt: TGTGCCTGGAGTGTCTGGGGAGGCCCAAAAAACACTGAAGCTTTCTTT
v_gene: TRBV15; j_gene: TRBJ2-2; abundance: once; d_gene: .; CDR3aa: CATSRGQILTGELFF; CDR3nt: TGTGCCACCAGCAGAGGACAAATTCTTACCGGGGAGCTGTTTTTT
v_gene: TRBV7-5; j_gene: TRBJ2-1; abundance: .; d_gene: .; CDR3aa: CVRSLVGALRMVDEQFF; CDR3nt: TGTGTCAGAAGCTTAGTGGGGGCTCTTCGGATGGTGGATGAGCAGTTCTTC
v_gene: TRBV4-3; j_gene: TRBJ1-6; abundance: .; d_gene: .; CDR3aa: CASSQDLPGVSPLHF; CDR3nt: TGCGCCAGCAGCCAAGATCTTCCAGGGGTTTCACCCCTCCACTTT
v_gene: TRBV4-3; j_gene: TRBJ1-2; abundance: .; d_gene: .; CDR3aa: CASSQDLTNTNNGYTF; CDR3nt: TGCGCCAGCAGCCAAGATCTAACAAATACTAATAATGGCTACACCTTC
v_gene: TRBV6-1; j_gene: TRBJ1-4; abundance: .; d_gene: .; CDR3aa: CASSERAREGGNEKLFF; CDR3nt: TGTGCCAGCAGTGAAAGGGCACGGGAGGGGGGGAATGAAAAACTGTTTTTT
v_gene: TRBV5-1; j_gene: TRBJ1-5; abundance: .; d_gene: .; CDR3aa: CASLVQGKSQPQHF; CDR3nt: TGCGCCAGTTTAGTACAGGGAAAGAGTCAGCCCCAGCATTTT
v_gene: TRBV9; j_gene: TRBJ2-5; abundance: .; d_gene: .; CDR3aa: CASSVGSVPAGYTQYF; CDR3nt: TGTGCCAGCAGCGTGGGTTCCGTCCCGGCAGGTTATACCCAGTACTTC
v_gene: TRBV23-1; j_gene: TRBJ1-5; abundance: .; d_gene: TRBD1; CDR3aa: CASSQKGQGNQPQHF; CDR3nt: TGCGCCAGCAGTCAAAAGGGACAGGGCAATCAGCCCCAGCATTTT
v_gene: TRBV3-1/TRBV3-2; j_gene: TRBJ2-7; abundance: .; d_gene: .; CDR3aa: CASSQDFLDEQYF; CDR3nt: TGTGCCAGCAGCCAAGACTTCCTCGACGAGCAGTACTTC
v_gene: TRBV4-2; j_gene: TRBJ1-1; abundance: .; d_gene: .; CDR3aa: CASSQDLGRTNTEAFF; CDR3nt: TGTGCCAGCAGCCAAGATCTGGGGAGGACCAACACTGAAGCTTTCTTT
v_gene: TRBV6-2/TRBV6-3; j_gene: TRBJ2-1; abundance: .; d_gene: .; CDR3aa: CASSGGLVRNEQFF; CDR3nt: TGTGCCAGCAGCGGAGGGCTCGTGCGCAATGAGCAGTTCTTC
v_gene: TRBV30; j_gene: TRBJ1-5; abundance: .; d_gene: .; CDR3aa: CAWTEGAGGNQPQHF; CDR3nt: TGTGCCTGGACCGAAGGGGCTGGTGGTAATCAGCCCCAGCATTTT
v_gene: TRBV29-1; j_gene: TRBJ2-7; abundance: .; d_gene: .; CDR3aa: CSPRSEQYF; CDR3nt: TGCAGCCCCAGGTCTGAGCAGTACTTC
v_gene: TRBV7-2; j_gene: TRBJ2-1; abundance: .; d_gene: .; CDR3aa: CASSFGSGYNEQFF; CDR3nt: TGTGCCAGCAGCTTCGGGAGTGGGTACAATGAGCAGTTCTTC
v_gene: TRBV28; j_gene: TRBJ1-6; abundance: few; d_gene: .; CDR3aa: CASSLAGINSPLHF; CDR3nt: TGTGCCAGCAGTTTGGCAGGGATAAATTCACCCCTCCACTTT
v_gene: TRBV6-2/TRBV6-3; j_gene: TRBJ1-2; abundance: .; d_gene: TRBD1; CDR3aa: CASSRQNTGQGRGVNYGYTF; CDR3nt: TGTGCCAGCAGCCGACAAAACACTGGACAGGGAAGAGGAGTTAACTATGGCTACACCTTC
v_gene: TRBV5-1; j_gene: TRBJ2-1; abundance: .; d_gene: TRBD2; CDR3aa: CASSLELAVGEQFF; CDR3nt: TGCGCCAGCAGCTTGGAACTAGCGGTCGGTGAGCAGTTCTTC
v_gene: TRBV5-1; j_gene: TRBJ1-2; abundance: .; d_gene: TRBD1; CDR3aa: CASSPGQGTANYGYTF; CDR3nt: TGCGCCAGCAGCCCCGGACAGGGGACGGCCAACTATGGCTACACCTTC
v_gene: TRBV4-3; j_gene: TRBJ1-3; abundance: .; d_gene: TRBD1; CDR3aa: CASSQGTGSGNTIYF; CDR3nt: TGCGCCAGCAGCCAAGGGACAGGGAGTGGAAACACCATATATTTT
v_gene: TRBV12-3/TRBV12-4; j_gene: TRBJ2-7; abundance: many; d_gene: TRBD1; CDR3aa: CASSPGGTYEQYF; CDR3nt: TGTGCCAGCAGTCCAGGGGGAACCTACGAGCAGTACTTC
v_gene: TRBV10-2; j_gene: TRBJ2-7; abundance: .; d_gene: .; CDR3aa: CATEQGSYEQYF; CDR3nt: TGCGCCACTGAACAGGGATCCTACGAGCAGTACTTC
v_gene: TRBV2; j_gene: TRBJ2-7; abundance: .; d_gene: TRBD2; CDR3aa: CASSTGGGFPQYF; CDR3nt: TGTGCCAGCAGTACTGGGGGGGGATTCCCCCAGTACTTC
v_gene: TRBV10-3; j_gene: TRBJ1-2; abundance: .; d_gene: .; CDR3aa: CAISDRALNYGYTF; CDR3nt: TGTGCCATCAGTGACAGGGCCCTTAACTATGGCTACACCTTC
v_gene: TRBV7-9; j_gene: TRBJ2-1; abundance: .; d_gene: .; CDR3aa: CASSLRRGSYNEQFF; CDR3nt: TGTGCCAGCAGCTTACGGCGGGGCTCCTACAATGAGCAGTTCTTC
v_gene: TRBV28; j_gene: TRBJ2-1; abundance: once; d_gene: .; CDR3aa: CASKPWGQDEQFF; CDR3nt: TGTGCCAGCAAACCGTGGGGGCAGGATGAGCAGTTCTTC
v_gene: TRBV10-3; j_gene: TRBJ2-6; abundance: .; d_gene: TRBD2; CDR3aa: CATFPGGISGANVLTF; CDR3nt: TGTGCCACCTTTCCGGGGGGGATCTCTGGGGCCAACGTCCTGACTTTC
v_gene: TRBV11-1; j_gene: TRBJ1-1; abundance: .; d_gene: .; CDR3aa: CASRPGTQTEAFF; CDR3nt: TGTGCCAGCAGGCCCGGGACACAGACTGAAGCTTTCTTT
v_gene: TRBV15; j_gene: TRBJ2-5; abundance: .; d_gene: .; CDR3aa: CATSRERGETQYF; CDR3nt: TGTGCCACCAGCAGAGAGCGGGGCGAGACCCAGTACTTC
v_gene: TRBV27; j_gene: TRBJ1-1; abundance: .; d_gene: .; CDR3aa: CASSLGTGHPMNTEAFF; CDR3nt: TGTGCCAGCAGTTTAGGTACAGGGCACCCCATGAACACTGAAGCTTTCTTT
v_gene: TRBV19; j_gene: TRBJ1-2; abundance: few; d_gene: .; CDR3aa: CASSFSPQGIHGYTF; CDR3nt: TGTGCCAGTAGTTTCTCCCCCCAGGGGATTCATGGCTACACCTTC
v_gene: TRBV2; j_gene: TRBJ1-1; abundance: .; d_gene: TRBD1; CDR3aa: CASRSTQGSAEAFF; CDR3nt: TGTGCCAGCAGGTCAACACAGGGGTCCGCTGAAGCTTTCTTT
v_gene: TRBV7-2; j_gene: TRBJ2-3; abundance: .; d_gene: .; CDR3aa: CASSLGSFAGLGDTQYF; CDR3nt: TGTGCCAGCAGCTTAGGTAGCTTCGCAGGGTTAGGTGATACGCAGTATTTT